The 29 T cell receptor beta chains in this list originate from one sample, sequenced in a study of siplizumab effects on memory and regulatory T cells. The table came from immunoSEQ multiplex PCR; TCRdb's copy has only in-frame clones and leaves some out. Among 70,000 to 90,000 clones listed, over 80% were seen once. Sequencing was carried out using CD4+ T cells sorted from blood. Receptors originate from a human donor in good health.

The rearrangement uses TRBV7-9 and TRBJ2-7; 7 bases map to TRBD1. The CDR3 contains 14 residues. CDR1 is SEHNR and CDR2 is FQNEAQ in the germline V gene (reference sequence). Trimming cost V 3 bases and J 3 bases; bases outside gene matches: 5. The DNA of the CDR3 is TGTGCCAGCAGCTTGGGTACAGGGGTCTACGAGCAGTACTTC. Translation: CASSLGTGVYEQYF.

The chain links TRBV5-1 to TRBJ1-2; maybe TRBD1 (6 bases). Germline-derived CDR1 and CDR2 are SGHRS and YFSETQ. V was shortened by 7 bases and J by 6 bases, with 16 bases between the two germline ends. The CDR3 consists of 13 residues. Here the CDR3 reads CASRTGTYDGYTF. CDR3 DNA sequence: TGCGCCAGCCGAACCGGGACATACGATGGCTACACCTTC.

The V call is TRBV20-1, the J call TRBJ2-1; D is unresolved. There are 11 residues in the CDR3. Trimming shortened V by 6 bases and J by 6 bases, and 9 bases separated the two germline ends. Germline V gene sequence: CDR1 DFQATT, CDR2 SNEGSKA (reference sequence). DNA for the CDR3: TGCAGTGCGACCCCCCTCAATGAGCAGTTCTTC. Protein sequence: CSATPLNEQFF.

The table lists this clone with a count of one. The CDR3 DNA reads as TGCGCCAGCAGCCAATCGGGACAGGGCTACGAGCAGTACTTC. Its protein product is CASSQSGQGYEQYF. The chain links TRBV4-1 to TRBJ2-7; TRBD1 matches at 9 bases. V was clipped by 2 bases and J by 3 bases; unmatched bases: 2. Germline V CDR1 and CDR2: MGHRA, YSYEKL. The length of the CDR3 is 14 residues.

V and J are TRBV18 and TRBJ2-7; D call uncertain. V lost 4 bases and J lost 2, with 9 bases in between. Germline assignment: CDR1 KGHSH and CDR2 LQKENI. The CDR3 has 13 amino acids. CDR3 in amino acids: CASSRSDTYEQYF. As DNA, the CDR3 is TGTGCCAGCTCACGTTCAGATACCTACGAGCAGTACTTC.

The chain carries TRBV27 and TRBJ2-3; 12 bases map to TRBD1. The length of the CDR3 is 17 residues. Trimming took 3 bases from V and 12 from J; bases not matched to a gene: 16. The V gene's germline CDR1 is MNHEY and CDR2 SMNVEV (reference sequence). The CDR3 loop is CASSLGRPGTGGAGQYF. CDR3 nucleotides: TGTGCCAGCAGTTTGGGGCGTCCCGGGACAGGGGGCGCAGGCCAGTATTTT.

The chain recombines TRBV15 with TRBJ1-2; unclear D gene. Germline V gene sequence: CDR1 LNHNV, CDR2 YYDKDF (reference sequence). The CDR3 is made up of 14 amino acids. Between the trimmed V and J ends, which lost 3 bases and 4 bases, there was a span of 12 bases. CDR3 residues: CATSSPSPVYGYTF. The CDR3 region has the DNA TGTGCCACCAGCAGCCCCAGCCCGGTCTATGGCTACACCTTC.

This clone was seen a few times. The same CDR3 can be traced to other DNA sequences in this sample. This rearrangement joins TRBV5-1 to TRBJ1-1; D uncertain. Deletions cut 0 bases from V and 1 base from J, with 10 bases between. Germline CDR1 SGHRS, CDR2 YFSETQ. There are 15 residues in the CDR3. The CDR3 DNA reads TGCGCCAGCAGCTTGGACGGGGTTACGAACACTGAAGCTTTCTTT. Encoded protein: CASSLDGVTNTEAFF.

The rearrangement uses TRBV4-1 and TRBJ1-1, with D unclear. Trimming took 4 bases from V and 0 from J, leaving 12 bases between them. This CDR3 is built from 15 residues. Germline V gives CDR1 MGHRA, CDR2 YSYEKL. DNA for the CDR3: TGCGCCAGCAGCCCCAAGCCGCACATGAACACTGAAGCTTTCTTT. Translation: CASSPKPHMNTEAFF.

The rearrangement joins TRBV29-1 to TRBJ1-4, with D possibly being TRBD1 (5 bases). The CDR3 is made up of 14 amino acids. The V and J ends lost 7 bases and 3 bases respectively, with 15 bases between them. The V gene's germline CDR1 is SQVTM and CDR2 ANQGSEA. The CDR3 DNA reads TGCAGCGCGGACACCGGGACTTCTAATGAAAAACTGTTTTTT. This codes for CSADTGTSNEKLFF.

V is TRBV30 and J is TRBJ2-1; 7 bases line up with TRBD2. Germline CDR1 GTSNPN, CDR2 SVGIG (reference sequence). The CDR3 consists of 16 residues. Trimming took 2 bases from V and 5 from J; bases not matched to a gene: 12. CDR3 region: CAWSYKRRETDNEQFF. The CDR3 nucleotides are TGTGCCTGGAGTTATAAGCGGCGGGAGACGGACAATGAGCAGTTCTTC.

This sequence joins TRBV28 and TRBJ2-3; 11 bases map to TRBD2. The CDR3 is 15 residues long. V lost 10 bases, J lost 3 bases, and 9 bases stayed unmatched. Germline V gene lookup returns CDR1 MDHEN and CDR2 SYDVKM. The CDR3 bases are TGTGCCACCGGGACTAGCGGAGAGGGGACAGATACGCAGTATTTT. It codes for CATGTSGEGTDTQYF. Complete variable domain (other parts from reference TRBV28 and TRBJ2-3): DVKVTQSSRYLVKRTGEKVFLECVQDMDHENMFWYRQDPGLGLRLIYFSYDVKMKEKGDIPEGYSVSREKKERFSLILESASTNQTSMYLCATGTSGEGTDTQYFGPGTRLTVL.

The J gene is TRBJ2-1, the V gene TRBV7-3, with 11 bases lining up with TRBD2. CDR1 is SGHTA and CDR2 is FQGTGA in the germline V gene. The CDR3 length is 16 residues. V was pared by 1 base and J by 6 bases, with 5 bases of the junction left unmatched. The CDR3: CASSLSGTSGLNEQFF. The CDR3 DNA follows: TGTGCCAGCAGCTTAAGCGGGACTAGCGGCCTCAATGAGCAGTTCTTC.

This chain connects TRBV4-1 to TRBJ1-5, with TRBD1 identical over 11 bases. The CDR3 extends over 19 amino acids. From germline, CDR1 is MGHRA and CDR2 YSYEKL. V shed 4 bases and J 2 bases; nucleotides not matched to a gene: 13. CDR3 residues: CASSREAPRDRGGNQPQHF. DNA for the CDR3: TGCGCCAGCAGCCGAGAAGCTCCCCGGGACAGGGGGGGCAATCAGCCCCAGCATTTT.

The rearrangement uses TRBV5-5 and TRBJ2-7, with TRBD2 as a possible D gene (6 bases). The CDR3 extends over 15 amino acids. V was pared by 4 bases and J by 5 bases, with 19 bases between. Germline V lookup: CDR1 SGHKS, CDR2 YYEKEE (reference sequence). The CDR3 DNA sequence: TGTGCCAGCAGCCCCCTAGCGACCTCCCCGAACGAGCAGTACTTC. Its translation: CASSPLATSPNEQYF.

This chain connects TRBV5-1 to TRBJ1-1; no reliable D call. Trimming took off 4 bases at V and 0 bases at J, with 13 bases between the two ends. Germline CDR1 SGHRS, CDR2 YFSETQ. The CDR3 length is 15 residues. The CDR3 sequence is CASSRTGMLNTEAFF. CDR3 in DNA: TGCGCCAGCAGCCGAACCGGGATGTTGAACACTGAAGCTTTCTTT.

This clone was seen only a few times. The gene calls are TRBV4-2 and TRBJ1-3; 7 positions match TRBD1. V dropped 1 base and J dropped 0; count of bases not matched to a gene: 9. The V gene's germline CDR1 is LGHNA and CDR2 YNFKEQ. The CDR3 runs to 18 residues. Here the CDR3 DNA reads TGTGCCAGCAGCCAAGGGGGGGACAGCACCTCCTCTGGAAACACCATATATTTT. As protein: CASSQGGDSTSSGNTIYF.

The chain carries TRBV6-5 and TRBJ1-5; no clear D gene. Trimming left V 0 bases short and J 1 base short, with 4 bases between. Germline V gene sequence: CDR1 MNHEY, CDR2 SVGAGI. The CDR3 contains 14 residues. The DNA for the CDR3 is TGTGCCAGCAGTTACTCGACGAGCAATCAGCCCCAGCATTTT. This codes for CASSYSTSNQPQHF.

This clone was counted only a few times. The rearrangement uses TRBV15 and TRBJ1-4, with 9 bases lining up with TRBD1. CDR3 length: 15 amino acids. From germline, CDR1 is LNHNV and CDR2 YYDKDF (reference sequence). J gave up 5 bases and V 6 bases, and 7 bases lay outside the gene matches. The DNA for the CDR3 is TGTGCCACCAGGCTACAGGGGGCCCAAAATGAAAAACTGTTTTTT. Translated, it gives CATRLQGAQNEKLFF.

The chain couples TRBV6-6 to TRBJ2-5; D is possibly TRBD2 (5 bases). Germline V lookup: CDR1 MNHNY, CDR2 SVGAGI (reference sequence). Trimming took off 0 bases at V and 3 bases at J, with 11 bases between the two ends. The CDR3 has 15 amino acids. CDR3 in amino acids: CASSYSMDSEETQYF. For the CDR3, the DNA is TGTGCCAGCAGTTACTCTATGGACTCAGAAGAGACCCAGTACTTC.

V gene TRBV7-3 combines with J gene TRBJ2-3; a weak D match, TRBD1 (5 bases). The length of the CDR3 is 17 residues. The V end lost 6 bases, the J end lost 0 bases, and 19 bases lay between the germline ends. Germline V CDR1 and CDR2: SGHTA, FQGTGA. For the CDR3, the DNA is TGTGCCAGCAGAAAGGGTCAGGGAACCTCTAGCACAGATACGCAGTATTTT. Protein: CASRKGQGTSSTDTQYF. The whole variable domain, filled in from reference TRBV7-3 and TRBJ2-3, reads GAGVSQTPSNKVTEKGKYVELRCDPISGHTALYWYRQSLGQGPEFLIYFQGTGAADDSGLPNDRFFAVRPEGSVSTLKIQRTERGDSAVYLCASRKGQGTSSTDTQYFGPGTRLTVL.

This chain connects TRBV6-1 to TRBJ1-1, with a weak D call TRBD1 (5 bases). The CDR3 is 15 amino acids. Looked up from germline, CDR1 is MNHNS and CDR2 is SASEGT. V gave up 6 bases and J gave up 1 base, with 15 bases separating them. The DNA of the CDR3 is TGTGCCAGCAGCCGGTCCGGGACGGAGAACACTGAAGCTTTCTTT. Protein sequence: CASSRSGTENTEAFF.

This rearrangement joins TRBV28 to TRBJ2-4; D is uncertain. V lost 3 bases to trimming and J lost 8 bases, with 17 bases between them. The germline CDR1 and CDR2 sequences are MDHEN and SYDVKM. This CDR3 has 15 residues. The CDR3 nucleotides read TGTGCCAGCAGTTTTCGACAATTGGGATGGGACATTCAGTACTTC. Translated, it gives CASSFRQLGWDIQYF.

This chain uses TRBV6-4 with TRBJ1-1; D ambiguous. The CDR3 extends over 13 amino acids. The germline gives CDR1 MRHNA, CDR2 SNTAGT. V lost 2 bases to trimming and J lost 4 bases, with 8 bases between them. The CDR3 loop is CASSDRPSTEAFF. CDR3 DNA sequence: TGTGCCAGCAGTGACCGCCCATCCACTGAAGCTTTCTTT.

The gene calls are TRBV19 and TRBJ2-5; tentatively, D is TRBD1 (8 bases). This CDR3 spans 14 amino acids. V dropped 9 bases and J dropped 4 bases, with 18 bases sitting between them. Looked up from germline, CDR1 is LNHDA and CDR2 is SQIVND (reference sequence). Written as DNA, the CDR3 is TGTGCCAGACAAGAGACAGGGGAGGGAGAGACCCAGTACTTC. It specifies CARQETGEGETQYF.

The genes are TRBV27 and TRBJ2-7; TRBD1 is a possible D gene (6 bases). There are 12 residues in the CDR3. V lost 8 bases and J 7 bases, leaving 15 bases between the germline ends. Germline assignment: CDR1 MNHEY and CDR2 SMNVEV (reference sequence). The DNA for the CDR3 is TGTGCCAGCGGCTCCAGGGGCGGAGAGCAGTACTTC. It encodes CASGSRGGEQYF.

The genes are TRBV18 and TRBJ1-4, with D perhaps TRBD1 (5 bases). Germline V gene lookup returns CDR1 KGHSH and CDR2 LQKENI. V was trimmed by 5 bases and J by 3 bases, leaving 19 bases between them. The CDR3 is 17 residues long. The DNA for the CDR3 is TGTGCCAGCTCAAGACGGGACGGAGAGGTTCCTAATGAAAAACTGTTTTTT. It specifies CASSRRDGEVPNEKLFF.

The V and J genes are TRBV9 and TRBJ2-5; 8 bases line up with TRBD1. The germline V gene encodes CDR1 SGDLS and CDR2 YYNGEE. The CDR3 contains 13 residues. V was pared by 3 bases and J by 5 bases, with 3 bases of the junction left unmatched. The CDR3 reads CASSATGGETQYF. CDR3 sequence (DNA): TGTGCCAGCAGCGCCACAGGGGGGGAGACCCAGTACTTC.

About this clone: Sequence at one end of the junction differs from germline and may be a read error. The genes are TRBV30 and TRBJ2-7; 8 nucleotides agree with TRBD2. Germline-derived CDR1 and CDR2 are GTSNPN and SVGIG (reference sequence). This CDR3 has 13 residues. DNA of the CDR3: TGTGCCTGGAGGCCGGGGGGGCGGGGCTCTCCCCGCTTC. Its translation is CAWRPGGRGSPRF.